Given below is one T cell receptor (beta chain) in context. As yet, its antigen is unknown. Upon completion of approximately ten days in culture, CD4+ T cells were isolated. This sample is part of a study of vaccination effects on CD4 cells after COVID-19. Libraries were prepared by immunoSEQ multiplex PCR; TCRdb keeps only in-frame clonotypes and omits some of them. The table lists approximately 45,000 clones, approximately 81% of them singletons. This TCR was sampled from a human donor who had a prior SARS-CoV-2 infection. The sample in question was CD4+ T cells from PBMCs cultured without peptide, obtained before COVID-19 vaccination.

The CDR3 sequence is CASSQVEIGSTDTQYF. The CDR3 nucleotides read TGCGCCAGCAGCCAAGTGGAAATCGGAAGCACAGATACGCAGTATTTT. The J gene is TRBJ2-3, the V gene TRBV4-1; no clear D gene. The CDR3 consists of 16 residues. V was cut by 1 base and J by 0 bases, with 11 bases left in between. Germline lookup yields CDR1 MGHRA and CDR2 YSYEKL.